The 4 T cell receptor beta chains reported below all come from one sample, sequenced in a study of cytomegalovirus exposure and HLA in healthy donors. 13 Jbeta primers and 60 Vbeta primers were used for the PCR. Only in-frame clones appear in the TCRdb table, and some are missing; sequencing was by immunoSEQ multiplex PCR. Here the sample spans 81,000 or so clones, 62% being singletons. The material sequenced was PBMCs. Every receptor here comes from a woman in her twenties or thirties in good health and CMV-seropositive.

CDR3 region: CASSLSGQGNTEAFF. As DNA, the CDR3 is TGCGCCAGCAGCTTGTCGGGACAGGGTAACACTGAAGCTTTCTTT. The rearrangement uses TRBV5-1 and TRBJ1-1; 9 nucleotides align to TRBD1. Germline V gives CDR1 SGHRS, CDR2 YFSETQ. V lost 1 base, J lost 2 bases, and 3 bases stayed unmatched. This CDR3 contains 15 residues.

This clone was picked up a small number of times. This chain connects TRBV5-1 to TRBJ2-1; D uncertain. The CDR3 has 12 amino acids. From germline, CDR1 is SGHRS and CDR2 YFSETQ. The V gene lost 2 bases and the J gene lost 9 bases, with 9 bases spanning the gap. The CDR3 here is CASSFQNLEQFF. The CDR3 nucleotides are TGCGCCAGCAGCTTCCAGAATCTTGAGCAGTTCTTC.

The gene calls are TRBV5-1 and TRBJ2-1, with 10 bases aligning to TRBD2. From germline, CDR1 is SGHRS and CDR2 YFSETQ. V shed 7 bases and J 5 bases; nucleotides not matched to a gene: 9. This CDR3 comprises 15 residues. The CDR3 bases are TGCGCCAGCTACCTAAGAGCGGGGGGGGACAATGAGCAGTTCTTC. Encoded protein: CASYLRAGGDNEQFF.

This clone was observed a few times. J is TRBJ2-1 and V is TRBV5-1; 9 nucleotides line up with TRBD2. This CDR3 contains 16 residues. Germline V gives CDR1 SGHRS, CDR2 YFSETQ. The junction had 12 bases not matched to a gene; V was cut back by 5 bases and J by 6 bases. Here the CDR3 reads CASSFGDSGGFNEQFF. The CDR3 coding sequence is TGCGCCAGCAGTTTCGGGGATAGCGGGGGCTTCAATGAGCAGTTCTTC.